Listed below are T cell receptor beta chains from one sample, sequenced in a study of human T cells and chemical hapten exposure. TCRdb processed the RACE reads anew with MiXCR; each CDR3 protein has one entry. The table has approximately 60,000 distinct CDR3 sequences, 9% to 9.5% seen once. The specimen comprised whole blood, sampled in connection with sensitization to the hapten diphenylcyclopropenone (DPC). Receptor source: a woman between 40 and 55 years old with alopecia areata. Some clones in this sample may be carry-over from other donors' samples. Both conserved end residues are part of each CDR3. Each record gives: clone size, D gene, V gene, J gene, CDR3 DNA, CDR3 protein. The D gene is left open where the match is weak. Expanded clones are given a class, and other clones once, few, many or no size at all.

clone_size: -; d_call: -; v_call: TRBV5-6; j_call: TRBJ2-7; cdr3_nt: TGTGCCAGCAGCTTGGGCGATCCCGACGAGCAGTACTTC; cdr3_aa: CASSLGDPDEQYF
clone_size: few; d_call: -; v_call: TRBV29-1; j_call: TRBJ1-2; cdr3_nt: TGCAGCGTCCCAGGGCGCTATGGCTACACCTTC; cdr3_aa: CSVPGRYGYTF
clone_size: -; d_call: TRBD2; v_call: TRBV13; j_call: TRBJ2-1; cdr3_nt: TGTGCCAGCAGCCGGGAGGGCGCCTCCTACAATGAGCAGTTCTTC; cdr3_aa: CASSREGASYNEQFF
clone_size: few; d_call: -; v_call: TRBV5-1; j_call: TRBJ1-2; cdr3_nt: TGCGCCAGCAGCTTGGCAGCCGGGGACTATGGCTACACCTTC; cdr3_aa: CASSLAAGDYGYTF
clone_size: -; d_call: TRBD2; v_call: TRBV7-9; j_call: TRBJ2-3; cdr3_nt: TGTGTCAGCAGCTTAGCGGTAGCGGGGGCCCTCTGGTATTTT; cdr3_aa: CVSSLAVAGALWYF
clone_size: -; d_call: TRBD1; v_call: TRBV5-1; j_call: TRBJ1-1; cdr3_nt: TGCGCCAGCAGCTCCCCCGGGACAGCTGAAGCTTTCTTT; cdr3_aa: CASSSPGTAEAFF
clone_size: -; d_call: -; v_call: TRBV30; j_call: TRBJ1-3; cdr3_nt: TGTGCCTGGAGTGTCGGGACATCTGGAAACACCATATATTTT; cdr3_aa: CAWSVGTSGNTIYF
clone_size: -; d_call: TRBD1; v_call: TRBV9; j_call: TRBJ1-2; cdr3_nt: TGTGCCAGCAGTGCAGGGGGCGCAGGCTACACCTTC; cdr3_aa: CASSAGGAGYTF
clone_size: -; d_call: -; v_call: TRBV29-1; j_call: TRBJ1-2; cdr3_nt: TGCAGCGTTGAGGGGGGACACTATGGCTACACCTTC; cdr3_aa: CSVEGGHYGYTF
clone_size: -; d_call: -; v_call: TRBV3-1; j_call: TRBJ1-1; cdr3_nt: TGTGCCAGCACCTCCCCCGGGCCGTACACTGAAGCTTTCTTT; cdr3_aa: CASTSPGPYTEAFF
clone_size: few; d_call: TRBD1; v_call: TRBV5-5; j_call: TRBJ2-7; cdr3_nt: TGTGCCAGCAGCTTGGAGGGACAGGGCTACGAGCAGTACTTC; cdr3_aa: CASSLEGQGYEQYF
clone_size: many; d_call: TRBD2; v_call: TRBV7-6; j_call: TRBJ2-2; cdr3_nt: TGTGCCAGCAGCCAGGGGCTAGCGGGGACCGGGGAGCTGTTTTTT; cdr3_aa: CASSQGLAGTGELFF
clone_size: many; d_call: -; v_call: TRBV2; j_call: TRBJ2-5; cdr3_nt: TGTGCCAGCAGCGGGGGCAACGACCAAGAGACCCAGTACTTC; cdr3_aa: CASSGGNDQETQYF
clone_size: many; d_call: TRBD2; v_call: TRBV7-7; j_call: TRBJ2-1; cdr3_nt: TGTGCCAGCAGCAAAGGACTAGCGGGGGGCGGGTTTGCGGATGAGCAGTTCTTC; cdr3_aa: CASSKGLAGGGFADEQFF
clone_size: many; d_call: -; v_call: TRBV5-1; j_call: TRBJ1-1; cdr3_nt: TGCGCCAGCAGCTTGGACCTCACCGGGGCTTTCTTT; cdr3_aa: CASSLDLTGAFF
clone_size: many; d_call: TRBD2; v_call: TRBV4-1; j_call: TRBJ2-1; cdr3_nt: TGCGCCAGCAGCCAAGTAGCGGGGGGCTACAATGAGCAGTTCTTC; cdr3_aa: CASSQVAGGYNEQFF
clone_size: many; d_call: TRBD1; v_call: TRBV7-9; j_call: TRBJ2-7; cdr3_nt: TGTGCCAGCAGCCCACCGGGACAGGGGTACGAGCAGTACTTC; cdr3_aa: CASSPPGQGYEQYF
clone_size: many; d_call: TRBD2; v_call: TRBV6-5; j_call: TRBJ2-2; cdr3_nt: TGTGCCAGCAGTCAAGCGGGGGGTGGGGTGCTGGTCACCGGGGAGCTGTTTTTT; cdr3_aa: CASSQAGGGVLVTGELFF
clone_size: few; d_call: -; v_call: TRBV6-1; j_call: TRBJ1-6; cdr3_nt: TGTGCCAGCAGGGCCGAAGGGTCAGGATCACCCCTCCACTTT; cdr3_aa: CASRAEGSGSPLHF
clone_size: many; d_call: TRBD2; v_call: TRBV9; j_call: TRBJ2-1; cdr3_nt: TGTGCCAGCAGCGGGACTAGCGGGAATGAGCAGTTCTTC; cdr3_aa: CASSGTSGNEQFF
clone_size: many; d_call: -; v_call: TRBV4-3; j_call: TRBJ2-1; cdr3_nt: TGCGCCAGCAGCCAAGATGCTAGCGCCTATAAAAATGAGCAGTTCTTC; cdr3_aa: CASSQDASAYKNEQFF
clone_size: many; d_call: -; v_call: TRBV29-1; j_call: TRBJ1-1; cdr3_nt: TGCAGCGTTGAAAAGTCCGAGTCTGAAGCTTTCTTT; cdr3_aa: CSVEKSESEAFF
clone_size: -; d_call: -; v_call: TRBV18; j_call: TRBJ2-7; cdr3_nt: TGTGCCAGCTCACGATCCGGGGGCGAGCAGTACTTC; cdr3_aa: CASSRSGGEQYF
clone_size: many; d_call: -; v_call: TRBV12-3/TRBV12-4; j_call: TRBJ1-3; cdr3_nt: TGTGCCAGCAGTTCCGTATCTGGAAACACCATATATTTT; cdr3_aa: CASSSVSGNTIYF
clone_size: many; d_call: TRBD1; v_call: TRBV6-5; j_call: TRBJ1-4; cdr3_nt: TGTGCCAGCAGTTACCAGATTTCCGGGACAGGGTCAAGAAAACTGTTTTTT; cdr3_aa: CASSYQISGTGSRKLFF
clone_size: few; d_call: TRBD2; v_call: TRBV12-3/TRBV12-4; j_call: TRBJ2-5; cdr3_nt: TGTGCCAGCACCGGGACTAGCCTCTTAGAAGAGACCCAGTACTTC; cdr3_aa: CASTGTSLLEETQYF
clone_size: -; d_call: -; v_call: TRBV7-9; j_call: TRBJ1-1; cdr3_nt: TGTGCCAGCAGCCGGGGAAACACTGAAGCTTTCTTT; cdr3_aa: CASSRGNTEAFF
clone_size: many; d_call: -; v_call: TRBV5-1; j_call: TRBJ1-6; cdr3_nt: TGCGCCAGCAGCCCCGCACAGGTGGGAAATTCACCCCTCCACTTT; cdr3_aa: CASSPAQVGNSPLHF
clone_size: many; d_call: TRBD1; v_call: TRBV5-1; j_call: TRBJ2-5; cdr3_nt: TGCGCCAGCAGCTTGGCAGGGGGCGGAGAGACCCAGTACTTC; cdr3_aa: CASSLAGGGETQYF
clone_size: many; d_call: TRBD2; v_call: TRBV2; j_call: TRBJ2-5; cdr3_nt: TGTGCCAGCACCGGCGGGAGGGGTAGAGAGACCCAGTACTTC; cdr3_aa: CASTGGRGRETQYF
clone_size: many; d_call: -; v_call: TRBV28; j_call: TRBJ2-3; cdr3_nt: TGTGCCAGCAGCCAGGCGGGGCCCCACACAGATACGCAGTATTTT; cdr3_aa: CASSQAGPHTDTQYF
clone_size: few; d_call: -; v_call: TRBV7-3; j_call: TRBJ2-3; cdr3_nt: TGTGCCAGCAGACAAACGAGCACAGATACGCAGTATTTT; cdr3_aa: CASRQTSTDTQYF
clone_size: -; d_call: -; v_call: TRBV5-1; j_call: TRBJ2-3; cdr3_nt: TGCGCCAACAGGTTTTTAGGTAAAGCCAAAAGCACAGATACGCAGTATTTT; cdr3_aa: CANRFLGKAKSTDTQYF
clone_size: -; d_call: -; v_call: TRBV7-9; j_call: TRBJ1-2; cdr3_nt: TGTGCCAGCAGCGTTTATTATTATGGCTACACCTTC; cdr3_aa: CASSVYYYGYTF
clone_size: many; d_call: TRBD1; v_call: TRBV10-3; j_call: TRBJ1-2; cdr3_nt: TGTGCCATCAGTGATGTCCCGGGACAGGGGGCCAGTTATGGCTACACCTTC; cdr3_aa: CAISDVPGQGASYGYTF
clone_size: few; d_call: -; v_call: TRBV7-2; j_call: TRBJ1-5; cdr3_nt: TGTGCCAGCAGCCCAAGAGGGTTCGGGCAGGGGTTGAGCAATCAGCCCCAGCATTTT; cdr3_aa: CASSPRGFGQGLSNQPQHF
clone_size: many; d_call: -; v_call: TRBV14; j_call: TRBJ2-1; cdr3_nt: TGTGCCAGCAGCCAAGGTGGGAAGGGGTGGAAGTTCTTC; cdr3_aa: CASSQGGKGWKFF
clone_size: many; d_call: TRBD1; v_call: TRBV5-1; j_call: TRBJ2-7; cdr3_nt: TGCGCCAGCAGCTCATCCGGGACAGCCTACGAGCAGTACTTC; cdr3_aa: CASSSSGTAYEQYF
clone_size: many; d_call: TRBD1; v_call: TRBV5-1; j_call: TRBJ2-7; cdr3_nt: TGCGCCAGCAGCTTGAATTGGGACAGTCCCTACGAGCAGTACTTC; cdr3_aa: CASSLNWDSPYEQYF
clone_size: -; d_call: -; v_call: TRBV30; j_call: TRBJ1-5; cdr3_nt: TGTGCCTGGAGTGCCCGGCAGGGCCCTCGACATTTT; cdr3_aa: CAWSARQGPRHF
clone_size: -; d_call: TRBD2; v_call: TRBV7-7; j_call: TRBJ2-5; cdr3_nt: TGTGTCAGCAGCTTAAGCGGGGCTGGGACCCAGTACTTC; cdr3_aa: CVSSLSGAGTQYF
clone_size: many; d_call: -; v_call: TRBV20-1; j_call: TRBJ1-2; cdr3_nt: TGCAGTGCTAGACAGGGTAGGAACTATGGCTACACCTTC; cdr3_aa: CSARQGRNYGYTF
clone_size: few; d_call: TRBD1; v_call: TRBV7-9; j_call: TRBJ2-2; cdr3_nt: TGTGCCAGCAGCTTGGACAGGGCGGACGGGGACACCGGGGAGCTGTTTTTT; cdr3_aa: CASSLDRADGDTGELFF
clone_size: -; d_call: TRBD1; v_call: TRBV20-1; j_call: TRBJ1-1; cdr3_nt: TGCAGTGCTAGGGAAGGGGGCTCGGGCACTGAAGCTTTCTTT; cdr3_aa: CSAREGGSGTEAFF
clone_size: many; d_call: -; v_call: TRBV7-6; j_call: TRBJ1-1; cdr3_nt: TGTGCCAGCAGCTTAGCAACAGGCTCGGGGACTGAAGCTTTCTTT; cdr3_aa: CASSLATGSGTEAFF
clone_size: few; d_call: -; v_call: TRBV7-3; j_call: TRBJ2-2; cdr3_nt: TGTGCCAGCAGCTTGGCCCGATCGGTGGACACCGGGGAGCTGTTTTTT; cdr3_aa: CASSLARSVDTGELFF
clone_size: many; d_call: -; v_call: TRBV10-3; j_call: TRBJ1-1; cdr3_nt: TGTGCCATCAGTGCGGGTGGTCAATTGAACACTGAAGCTTTCTTT; cdr3_aa: CAISAGGQLNTEAFF
clone_size: many; d_call: TRBD1; v_call: TRBV6-6; j_call: TRBJ1-5; cdr3_nt: TGTGCCAGCAGAAACGGACAGGGGGATAATCAGCCCCAGCATTTT; cdr3_aa: CASRNGQGDNQPQHF
clone_size: -; d_call: TRBD1; v_call: TRBV20-1; j_call: TRBJ1-1; cdr3_nt: TGCAGTGCTAGCCCGACAGGGGGGAACCCGAACACTGAAGCTTTCTTT; cdr3_aa: CSASPTGGNPNTEAFF
clone_size: many; d_call: -; v_call: TRBV11-1; j_call: TRBJ2-7; cdr3_nt: TGTGCCAGCAGCTTAGGGGGGGCGCTTATCTACGAGCAGTACTTC; cdr3_aa: CASSLGGALIYEQYF
clone_size: many; d_call: TRBD2; v_call: TRBV11-2; j_call: TRBJ2-7; cdr3_nt: TGTGCCAGCAGCTCCGGACTAGCGGGGTCCTACGAGCAGTACTTC; cdr3_aa: CASSSGLAGSYEQYF
clone_size: many; d_call: -; v_call: TRBV15; j_call: TRBJ2-7; cdr3_nt: TGTGCCACCAGCAGAGAGAGAGGGGGACCCTACGAGCAGTACTTC; cdr3_aa: CATSRERGGPYEQYF
clone_size: -; d_call: -; v_call: TRBV7-9; j_call: TRBJ2-3; cdr3_nt: TGTGCCAGCAGCCCCCGGGTAACAGATACGCAGTATTTT; cdr3_aa: CASSPRVTDTQYF
clone_size: -; d_call: -; v_call: TRBV5-1; j_call: TRBJ1-1; cdr3_nt: TGCGCCAGCAGCGGCAGATTGAACACTGAAGCTTTCTTT; cdr3_aa: CASSGRLNTEAFF
clone_size: few; d_call: TRBD2; v_call: TRBV9; j_call: TRBJ2-7; cdr3_nt: TGTGCCAGCAGCGACGACCCGGGGACTATTGAGCAGTACTTC; cdr3_aa: CASSDDPGTIEQYF
clone_size: -; d_call: TRBD2; v_call: TRBV28; j_call: TRBJ2-5; cdr3_nt: TGTGCCAGCAGTTTTAGCGGGGGGCCCCAAGAGACCCAGTACTTC; cdr3_aa: CASSFSGGPQETQYF
clone_size: many; d_call: -; v_call: TRBV19; j_call: TRBJ2-1; cdr3_nt: TGTGCCAGTTCCGAGACAGCCAGCGATGAGCAGTTCTTC; cdr3_aa: CASSETASDEQFF
clone_size: many; d_call: TRBD1; v_call: TRBV7-8; j_call: TRBJ2-6; cdr3_nt: TGTGCCAGCAGCTTAGCTGGCACAGGGGATCCTGGGGCCAACGTCCTGACTTTC; cdr3_aa: CASSLAGTGDPGANVLTF
clone_size: many; d_call: TRBD1; v_call: TRBV5-1; j_call: TRBJ2-1; cdr3_nt: TGCGCCAGCAGCTTGGCTGGGACAGCTCACAATGAGCAGTTCTTC; cdr3_aa: CASSLAGTAHNEQFF